A selection of T cell receptor beta chains follows, all from one sample in a study of T cells in Graves' hyperthyroidism and ophthalmopathy. TCRdb itself ran the multiplex PCR reads through MiXCR, one entry per CDR3 protein. The profile shows roughly 570,000 distinct CDR3 sequences, 15% to 17% of them singletons. Sequenced: blood. These receptors all stem from a woman aged 25 to 39 with Graves' hyperthyroidism. Both conserved end residues are part of each CDR3. Fields, in order: D gene, J gene, clone size, V gene, CDR3 protein, CDR3 DNA. A D gene is named only where the DNA matches it firmly. Clone size is not always given. Where it is, it says once, few, many or a class for expanded clones.

D: -; J: TRBJ2-2; size: many; V: TRBV20-1; CDR3: CSARVDRGTGELFF; DNA: TGCAGTGCAAGGGTGGACCGGGGGACTGGGGAGCTGTTTTTT
D: -; J: TRBJ2-6; size: few; V: TRBV30; CDR3: CASPDQTSGANVLTF; DNA: TGTGCCTCGCCGGACCAGACCTCTGGGGCCAACGTCCTGACTTTC
D: -; J: TRBJ1-1; size: few; V: TRBV19; CDR3: CASATVTEAFF; DNA: TGTGCCAGTGCCACAGTGACTGAAGCTTTCTTT
D: TRBD2; J: TRBJ2-3; size: -; V: TRBV7-8; CDR3: CASSLVRRLAGGTDTQYF; DNA: TGTGCCAGCAGCTTAGTCCGCAGACTAGCGGGAGGGACAGATACGCAGTATTTT
D: TRBD2; J: TRBJ2-1; size: -; V: TRBV7-2; CDR3: CASSFLSGNLNEQFF; DNA: TGTGCCAGCAGCTTCCTTAGCGGGAACCTCAATGAGCAGTTCTTC
D: TRBD2; J: TRBJ2-1; size: many; V: TRBV27; CDR3: CASTSGRTYNEQFF; DNA: TGTGCCAGCACCAGCGGGAGGACCTACAATGAGCAGTTCTTC
D: -; J: TRBJ1-2; size: many; V: TRBV27; CDR3: CASSSLGAGEDYGYTF; DNA: TGTGCCAGCAGCTCCCTCGGGGCAGGGGAAGACTATGGCTACACCTTC
D: TRBD1; J: TRBJ1-1; size: many; V: TRBV20-1; CDR3: CSGTGAYTEAFF; DNA: TGCAGTGGCACAGGGGCTTACACTGAAGCTTTCTTT
D: TRBD2; J: TRBJ2-3; size: few; V: TRBV7-9; CDR3: CASSTTDAPASGSPDTQYF; DNA: TGTGCCAGCAGCACCACCGACGCCCCCGCTAGCGGGAGCCCAGATACGCAGTATTTT
D: TRBD2; J: TRBJ2-1; size: -; V: TRBV5-5; CDR3: CASSPQLSRGLAGDDYYNEQFF; DNA: TGTGCCAGCAGCCCACAGCTTAGCCGAGGGCTAGCGGGAGACGATTATTACAATGAGCAGTTCTTC
D: TRBD1; J: TRBJ1-2; size: -; V: TRBV4-1; CDR3: CASSPQGGGYTF; DNA: TGCGCCAGCAGCCCGCAGGGGGGCGGCTACACCTTC
D: TRBD1; J: TRBJ1-4; size: -; V: TRBV4-1; CDR3: CASSARQGWYDEKLFF; DNA: TGCGCCAGCAGCGCCCGACAGGGGTGGTACGATGAAAAACTGTTTTTT
D: TRBD2; J: TRBJ2-2; size: many; V: TRBV7-7; CDR3: CASSLAPQGIAGERPGELFF; DNA: TGTGCTAGCAGCTTAGCCCCTCAGGGGATAGCGGGAGAGCGTCCCGGGGAGCTGTTTTTT
D: TRBD1; J: TRBJ2-3; size: many; V: TRBV20-1; CDR3: CSASARGYSTSTDTQYF; DNA: TGCAGTGCTAGCGCCAGGGGGTATTCGACTAGCACAGATACGCAGTATTTT
D: TRBD2; J: TRBJ2-3; size: -; V: TRBV14; CDR3: CASSLGTSGSTGTDTQYF; DNA: TGTGCCAGCAGCCTAGGTACTAGCGGGAGTACTGGCACAGATACGCAGTATTTT
D: -; J: TRBJ1-1; size: few; V: TRBV29-1; CDR3: CSAGREGEAFF; DNA: TGCAGTGCCGGGAGGGAAGGTGAAGCTTTCTTT
D: -; J: TRBJ1-5; size: -; V: TRBV19; CDR3: CASSSGEGQPQHF; DNA: TGTGCCAGTAGTTCTGGGGAGGGTCAGCCCCAGCATTTT